The clone carrying this T cell receptor beta chain was counted many times. The record originates from a study of CD8 T cells in ankylosing spondylitis. TCRdb reprocessed the 5' RACE reads via MiXCR and lists one record per CDR3 protein. Of fewer than 200,000 distinct CDR3 sequences detected, roughly 18% appear once; the ten largest clones hold approximately 7.8%. The germline CDR1 and CDR2 sequences are DFQATT and SNEGSKA (reference sequence). Trimming cost V 0 bases and J 4 bases, with 15 bases left between them. CDR3 length: 15 residues. Specimen: blood, either unsorted or a sorted T cell fraction (not recorded which). The receptor was isolated from a male donor with ankylosing spondylitis or in good health (not recorded which). V is TRBV20-1 and J is TRBJ1-1; D unclear. CDR3 sequence: CSARDLSQQATEAFF. The CDR3 DNA sequence: TGCAGTGCTAGAGATCTAAGTCAGCAGGCCACTGAAGCTTTCTTT.